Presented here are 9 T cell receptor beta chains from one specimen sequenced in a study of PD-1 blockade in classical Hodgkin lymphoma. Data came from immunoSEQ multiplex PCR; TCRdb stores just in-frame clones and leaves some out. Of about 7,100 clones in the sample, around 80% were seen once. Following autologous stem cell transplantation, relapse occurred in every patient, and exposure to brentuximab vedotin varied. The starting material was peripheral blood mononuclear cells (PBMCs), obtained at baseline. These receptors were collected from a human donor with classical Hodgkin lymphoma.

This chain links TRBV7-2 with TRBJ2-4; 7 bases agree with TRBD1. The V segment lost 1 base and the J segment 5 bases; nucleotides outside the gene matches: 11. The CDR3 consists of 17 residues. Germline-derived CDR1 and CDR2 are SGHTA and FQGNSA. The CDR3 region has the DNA TGTGCCAGCAGCTTAGATTTTGGAAACAGGGGCCAAAACATTCAGTACTTC. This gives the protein CASSLDFGNRGQNIQYF.

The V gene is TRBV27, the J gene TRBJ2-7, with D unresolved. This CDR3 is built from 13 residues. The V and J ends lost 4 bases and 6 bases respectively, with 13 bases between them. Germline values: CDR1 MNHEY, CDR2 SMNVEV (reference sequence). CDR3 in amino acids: CASSSLPPFEQYF. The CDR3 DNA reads TGTGCCAGCAGTTCCCTCCCTCCTTTCGAGCAGTACTTC.

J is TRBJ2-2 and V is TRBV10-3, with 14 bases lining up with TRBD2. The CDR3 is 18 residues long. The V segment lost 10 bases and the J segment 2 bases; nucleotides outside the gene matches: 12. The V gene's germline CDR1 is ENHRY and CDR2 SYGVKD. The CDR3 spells CATQSWTSGGTNTGELFF. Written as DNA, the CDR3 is TGTGCCACTCAATCCTGGACTAGCGGGGGGACCAACACCGGGGAGCTGTTTTTT.

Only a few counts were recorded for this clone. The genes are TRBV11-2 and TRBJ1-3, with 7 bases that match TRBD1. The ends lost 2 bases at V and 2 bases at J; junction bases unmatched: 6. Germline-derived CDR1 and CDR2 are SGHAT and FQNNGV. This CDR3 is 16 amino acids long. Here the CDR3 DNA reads TGTGCCAGCAGCTTAACGGGACAGTGGCCTGGAAACACCATATATTTT. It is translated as CASSLTGQWPGNTIYF.

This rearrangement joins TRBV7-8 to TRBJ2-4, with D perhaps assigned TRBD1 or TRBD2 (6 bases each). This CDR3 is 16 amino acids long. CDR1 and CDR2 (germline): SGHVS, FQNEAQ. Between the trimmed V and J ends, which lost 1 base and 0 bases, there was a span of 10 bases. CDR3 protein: CASSLEGGVAKNIQYF. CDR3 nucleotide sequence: TGTGCCAGCAGCTTAGAGGGGGGAGTAGCCAAAAACATTCAGTACTTC.

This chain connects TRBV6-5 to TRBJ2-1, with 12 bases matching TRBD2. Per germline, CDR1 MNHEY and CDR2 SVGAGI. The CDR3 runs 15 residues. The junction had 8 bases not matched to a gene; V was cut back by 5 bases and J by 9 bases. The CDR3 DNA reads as TGTGCCAGCAGTCCGGGACTAGCGGGTAATCCTGAGCAGTTCTTC. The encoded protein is CASSPGLAGNPEQFF.

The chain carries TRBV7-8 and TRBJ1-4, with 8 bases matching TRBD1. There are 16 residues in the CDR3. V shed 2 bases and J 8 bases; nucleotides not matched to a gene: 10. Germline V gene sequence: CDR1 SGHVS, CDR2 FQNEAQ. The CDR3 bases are TGTGCCAGCAGCTTAATTCCAGGACAGGGAGGCGAAAAACTGTTTTTT. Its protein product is CASSLIPGQGGEKLFF.

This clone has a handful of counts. This CDR3 reads CASSRLFSPLHF. The CDR3 coding sequence is TGTGCCAGCAGCCGACTGTTTTCACCCCTCCACTTT. This chain connects TRBV6-5 to TRBJ1-6; D remains ambiguous. V gave up 6 bases and J gave up 9 bases, with 9 bases separating them. The CDR3 covers 12 residues. CDR1 is MNHEY and CDR2 is SVGAGI in the germline V gene.

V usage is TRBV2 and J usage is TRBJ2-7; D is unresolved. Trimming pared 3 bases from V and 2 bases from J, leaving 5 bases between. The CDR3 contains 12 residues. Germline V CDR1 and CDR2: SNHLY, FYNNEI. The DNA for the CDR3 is TGTGCCAGCAGTGAGGCAGCCTACGAGCAGTACTTC. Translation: CASSEAAYEQYF.